This T cell receptor beta chain stems from a study of blood T cells in healthy people across ages (dated by TCRdb to the mid-2010s). For context, the study as a whole: Template switching captured roughly one uniquely barcoded TCR beta cDNA molecule per two T cells in model experiments. The study measured age-related changes in TCR beta repertoire diversity using deep sequencing normalized with unique cDNA molecular identifiers. The donors were split into four age groups: young (average about 16 years), middle-aged (39), aged (roughly 60) and long-lived (under 85). To avoid experimental bias, donors of different ages were spread randomly across the sequencing lanes. For two donors (one aged 18 to 30 and one aged 80 or older), the study analyzed two additional independent replicas of 1 million unique cDNA reads from the same blood draw. Study-wide findings and limitations: Donor CMV infection status was unknown, potentially confounding age-related changes in expanded clonotypes. Bulk unsorted PBMC profiling prevented conclusive comparison of naive and antigen-experienced compartments. Observed TCR beta diversity per million T cells fell roughly linearly with age, and a significant reduction was already apparent by age roughly 41. There was a strong correlation between observed TCR beta diversity and the percentage of naive T cells measured by flow cytometry. Estimates of total diversity based on one million sequenced T cells were regarded as lower bounds and as underestimates. Compared with the aged group, more naive CD4+ T cells, fewer expanded clones and increased TCR diversity were shown by the long-lived group, suggesting age selection.

Relative to germline, V is missing 4 bases and J is missing 6 bases, with 20 bases of the junction outside any gene match. The cysteine opens and the phenylalanine closes a CDR3 of 19 amino acids. This entry keeps only the CDR3 DNA: 57 bases, framed from base 1. From a lookup of the germline V gene, CDR1 and CDR2 are SGDLS and YYNGEE. Libraries were prepared through 5' RACE. Reads for this sample came from an Illumina HiSeq 2500. A second PCR of about 7 to 12 cycles was run with a J-beta primer mix and a sample-barcoded 5' primer. A unique molecular identifier was introduced onto each TCR beta cDNA molecule by a template-switch 5' adaptor carrying 12 random nucleotides. Each sample yielded at least 3 million CDR3-containing paired-end reads. First-strand cDNA synthesis was performed from all RNA using the Mint cDNA synthesis kit, with priming by a TRBC-specific oligonucleotide. All cDNA was treated with uracil-DNA glycosylase and then went through a first 18-cycle PCR with the universal primers M1SS and BC2_uni_R. Turning to the authors' computational methods: For normalization, 1 million high-quality reads, each with a distinct molecular identifier, were randomly selected from each sample. Instead of being binned into consensus sequences, reads that shared molecular identifiers were thrown out. CDR3 identification, clonotype clustering and error correction used MiTCR with a Q25 quality threshold and the strictest error-elimination algorithm. A nonparametric unseen species model using Euler transformation provided a lower-bound estimate of total TCR beta diversity. Using fastp at Q25 and MiXCR, TCRdb reprocessed the public reads and kept productive beta chains. Rows with a matching CDR3 protein are joined into one entry that keeps the most common DNA and genes. Here the V and J calls rest on TCRdb's processing, not on the authors' analysis. The sample includes about 680,000 distinct CDR3 sequences, with 49% observed a single time. About a third of the sample comes from the top ten.

This clonotype was detected ten times or more. There is no known antigen for this receptor. Base-call qualities are not available, and no considerably larger clone is one nucleotide away. The approximately 39 donors, aged roughly 6 to 90 years, were systemically healthy Caucasian individuals from Russia. Around 9.8 milliliters of peripheral blood were collected from each donor into EDTA-treated Vacutainer tubes. Ficoll-Paque density-gradient centrifugation was used to isolate PBMCs, with at least 6.5 million per sample. Trizol reagent was used to extract total RNA from PBMCs, with at least 6 micrograms per sample. For every donor, an aliquot of PBMCs went through flow cytometry to measure the percentages of naive CD45RAhigh/CD27high T cells.

The sequencing input was blood. This receptor chain uses TRBV9 and TRBJ2-7; 12 bases in the middle match TRBD2. The receptor's source is an older woman in good health. In nucleotide form, the sequence is TGTGCCAGCAGCCCCCATTCCGGGACTAGCGGGCGGCAGGTCTCCGAGCAGTACTTC. Its product reads: CASSPHSGTSGRQVSEQYF.